Sequencing of this TCR beta chain was carried out in a study of T-cell memory formation after mild COVID-19. cDNA libraries for TCR alpha and TCR beta, carrying sample barcodes and UMIs, came from 5'RACE with constant-segment primers. TCRdb itself ran the 5' RACE reads through MiXCR, one entry per CDR3 protein. The data show 410,000 or so distinct CDR3 sequences, 23% seen once. Notes on the study in general: Later expanders leaned CD4+, whereas clones that contracted between day 15 and 85 were balanced CD4/CD8. A subset of responding clones appeared in pre-infection memory, suggesting cross-reactive memory joined.

CDR3 size: 15 residues. In germline, CDR1 is SGHVS, CDR2 FQNEAQ. Losses at the gene ends were 5 bases for V and 5 bases for J; bases not matched to a gene: 5. This clonotype was recorded a few times. Its antigen is unidentified. J is TRBJ2-5 and V is TRBV7-8; TRBD2 agrees at 13 bases. Material: PBMCs or a T cell subset sorted from them (not recorded which). The receptor was derived from an adult woman who had mild COVID-19 (a few samples of this study predate the infection). Cell type and time point are not known. The CDR3 spells CASSLTSGRRETQYF. The DNA for the CDR3 is TGTGCCAGCAGCCTGACTAGCGGGAGGAGGGAGACCCAGTACTTC.